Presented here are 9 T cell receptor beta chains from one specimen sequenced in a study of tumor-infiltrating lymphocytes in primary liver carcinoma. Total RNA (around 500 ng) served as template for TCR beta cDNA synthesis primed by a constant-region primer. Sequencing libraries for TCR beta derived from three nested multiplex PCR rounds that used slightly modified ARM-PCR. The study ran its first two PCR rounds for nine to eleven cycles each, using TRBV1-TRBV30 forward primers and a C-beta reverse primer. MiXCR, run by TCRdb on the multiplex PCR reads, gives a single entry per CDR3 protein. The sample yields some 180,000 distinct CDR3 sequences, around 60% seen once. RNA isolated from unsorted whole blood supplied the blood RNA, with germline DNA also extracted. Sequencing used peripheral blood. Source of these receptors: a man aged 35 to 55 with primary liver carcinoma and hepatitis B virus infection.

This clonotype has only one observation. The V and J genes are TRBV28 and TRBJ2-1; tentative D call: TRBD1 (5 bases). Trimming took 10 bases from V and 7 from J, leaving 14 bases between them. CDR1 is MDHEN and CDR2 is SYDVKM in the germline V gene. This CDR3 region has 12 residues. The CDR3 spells CANSTGLNEQFF. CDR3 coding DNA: TGTGCCAACAGCACAGGATTAAATGAGCAGTTCTTC.

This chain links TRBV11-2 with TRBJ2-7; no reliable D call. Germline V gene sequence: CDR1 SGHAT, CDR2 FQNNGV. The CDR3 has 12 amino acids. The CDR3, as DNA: TGTGCAGGCAGCTTAGAATCACTCGGCGTGTACTTC. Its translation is CAGSLESLGVYF.

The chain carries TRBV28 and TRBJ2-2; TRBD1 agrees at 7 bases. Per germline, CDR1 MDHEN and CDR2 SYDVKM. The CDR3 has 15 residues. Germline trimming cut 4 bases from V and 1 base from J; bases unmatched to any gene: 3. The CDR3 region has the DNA TGTGCCAGCAGTTCCCGGGACAGGAACACCGGGGAGCTGTTTTTT. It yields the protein CASSSRDRNTGELFF.

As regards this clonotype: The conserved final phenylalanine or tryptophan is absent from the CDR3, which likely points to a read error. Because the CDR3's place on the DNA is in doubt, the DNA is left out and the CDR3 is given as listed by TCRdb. The CDR3 protein is CASSLDSATSTDTHYS. The chain uses TRBV11-2 and TRBJ2-3. Germline loops: CDR1 SGHAT, CDR2 FQNNGV. The CDR3 extends over 16 residues, inclusive of both ends.

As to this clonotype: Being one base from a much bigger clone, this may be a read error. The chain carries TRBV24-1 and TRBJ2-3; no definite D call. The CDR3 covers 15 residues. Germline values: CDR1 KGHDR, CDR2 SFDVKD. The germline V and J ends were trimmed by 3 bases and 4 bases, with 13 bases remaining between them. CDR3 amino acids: CATSDPRHGSDTQYF. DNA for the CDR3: TGTGCCACCAGTGATCCACGGCACGGATCAGATACGCAGTATTTT.

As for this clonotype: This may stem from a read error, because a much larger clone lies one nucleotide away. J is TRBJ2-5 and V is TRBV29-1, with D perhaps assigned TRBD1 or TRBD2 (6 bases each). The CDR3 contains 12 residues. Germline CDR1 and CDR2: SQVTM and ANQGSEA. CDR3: CSVKAGRDTQYF. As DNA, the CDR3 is TGCAGCGTTAAAGCGGGCCGGGACACCCAATACTTC.

CDR3 coding DNA: TGTGCCAGCAGTACGACAGGGATGGGAAACACCATATATTTT. It translates to CASSTTGMGNTIYF. The J gene is TRBJ1-3, the V gene TRBV6-5, with 7 bases matching TRBD1. J gave up 4 bases and V 5 bases, and 5 bases lay outside the gene matches. Per germline, CDR1 MNHEY and CDR2 SVGAGI. The CDR3 contains 14 residues.

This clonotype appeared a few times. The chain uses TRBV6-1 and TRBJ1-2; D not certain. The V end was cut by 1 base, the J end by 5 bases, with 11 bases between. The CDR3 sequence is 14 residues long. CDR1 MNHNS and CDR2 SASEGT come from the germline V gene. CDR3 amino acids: CASSEVERGYGYTF. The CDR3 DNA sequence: TGTGCCAGCAGTGAAGTAGAAAGAGGATATGGCTACACCTTC.

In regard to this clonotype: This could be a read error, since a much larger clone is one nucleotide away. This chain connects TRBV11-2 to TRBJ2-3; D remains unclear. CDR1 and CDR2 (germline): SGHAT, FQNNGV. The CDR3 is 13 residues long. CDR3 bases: TGTGCCAGCAGCCCGCAGAGCACAGATACGCGGTATTTT. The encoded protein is CASSPQSTDTRYF. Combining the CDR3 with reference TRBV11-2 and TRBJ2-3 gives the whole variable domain EAGVAQSPRYKIIEKRQSVAFWCNPISGHATLYWYQQILGQGPKLLIQFQNNGVVDDSQLPKDRFSAERLKGVDSTLKIQPAKLEDSAVYLCASSPQSTDTRYFGPGTRLTVL.